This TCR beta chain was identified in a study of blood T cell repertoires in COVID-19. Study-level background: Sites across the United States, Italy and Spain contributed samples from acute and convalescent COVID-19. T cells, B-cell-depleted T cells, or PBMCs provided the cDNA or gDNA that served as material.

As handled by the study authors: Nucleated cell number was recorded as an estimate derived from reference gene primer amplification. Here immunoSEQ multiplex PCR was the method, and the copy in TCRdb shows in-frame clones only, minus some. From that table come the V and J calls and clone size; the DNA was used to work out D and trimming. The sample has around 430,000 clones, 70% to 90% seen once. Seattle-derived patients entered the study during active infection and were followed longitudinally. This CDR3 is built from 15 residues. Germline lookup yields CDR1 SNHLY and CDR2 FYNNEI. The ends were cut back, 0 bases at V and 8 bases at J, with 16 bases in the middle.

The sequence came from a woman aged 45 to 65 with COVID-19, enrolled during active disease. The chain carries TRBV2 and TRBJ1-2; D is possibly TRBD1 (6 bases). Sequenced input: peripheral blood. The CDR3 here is CASSEARQGRGGYTF. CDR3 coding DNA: TGTGCCAGCAGTGAAGCGCGGCAGGGGAGGGGCGGCTACACCTTC.